Below are 7 T cell receptor beta chains sequenced from a single sample in a study of T-cell reconstitution after alpha-beta-depleted transplantation in children. Unique molecular identifiers were used to barcode this TCRbeta library. TCRdb called the PCR reads again in MiXCR, with one record for every CDR3 protein. The top ten clones hold over 25% of a sample with about a million distinct CDR3 sequences, roughly 29% of them seen once. Sequencing used PBMCs, mostly from graft donor cells, obtained 360 days after TCRalphabeta/CD19-depleted stem cell transplant. All receptors derive from a boy younger than two who had a stem cell transplant for SCID, so the T cells may come from the graft donor.

This clonotype occurred once. V is TRBV7-2 and J is TRBJ2-1, with D perhaps TRBD2 (5 bases). Between the trimmed V and J ends, which lost 5 bases and 0 bases, there was a span of 17 bases. Germline V CDR1 and CDR2: SGHTA, FQGNSA. This CDR3 is 17 amino acids long. CDR3 nucleotide sequence: TGTGCCAGCAGCGTACGTATTATGAGGGACTCCTACAATGAGCAGTTCTTC. Translating gives CASSVRIMRDSYNEQFF.

The chain is built from TRBV6-2 or TRBV6-3 and TRBJ1-5; D is unclear. Germline V lookup: CDR1 MNHEY, CDR2 SVGEGT. The CDR3 length is 13 residues. V was clipped by 3 bases and J by 7 bases, with 10 bases between them. CDR3 sequence (DNA): TGTGCCAGCAGTTATCCGGGTAAGCAGCCCCAGCATTTT. This sequence encodes CASSYPGKQPQHF.

V is TRBV24-1 and J is TRBJ2-2, with 9 bases matching TRBD2. Germline CDR1 is KGHDR and CDR2 is SFDVKD. The ends lost 9 bases at V and 4 bases at J; junction bases unmatched: 8. The CDR3 sequence is 15 residues long. DNA for the CDR3: TGTGCCACCGCAGTGCGCGGGGGGGCCACCGGGGAGCTGTTTTTT. Amino acid sequence: CATAVRGGATGELFF.

This chain joins TRBV2 and TRBJ2-5; 10 bases line up with TRBD1. The ends lost 4 bases at V and 5 bases at J; junction bases unmatched: 7. CDR1 SNHLY and CDR2 FYNNEI come from the germline V gene. The CDR3 consists of 15 residues. CDR3 sequence: CASSAPTGGMETQYF. The DNA of the CDR3 is TGTGCCAGCAGTGCCCCGACAGGGGGCATGGAGACCCAGTACTTC.

This clonotype was counted only a few times. V is TRBV5-1 and J is TRBJ2-1; D possibly corresponds to TRBD2 (5 bases). The CDR3 extends over 16 amino acids. The V and J ends lost 0 bases and 5 bases respectively, with 15 bases between them. Germline-derived CDR1 and CDR2 are SGHRS and YFSETQ. The CDR3: CASSLVAAGGNNEQFF. The CDR3, as DNA: TGCGCCAGCAGCTTGGTTGCGGCGGGCGGAAACAATGAGCAGTTCTTC.

The rearrangement joins TRBV5-1 to TRBJ1-2; 8 nucleotides line up with TRBD1. The V segment lost 4 bases and the J segment 4 bases; nucleotides outside the gene matches: 3. The CDR3 covers 13 residues. CDR1 and CDR2 (germline): SGHRS, YFSETQ. The CDR3 DNA sequence: TGCGCCAGCAGCCCGGGACAGGCCTATGGCTACACCTTC. Translating gives CASSPGQAYGYTF. Complete variable domain (other parts from reference TRBV5-1 and TRBJ1-2): KAGVTQTPRYLIKTRGQQVTLSCSPISGHRSVSWYQQTPGQGLQFLFEYFSETQRNKGNFPGRFSGRQFSNSRSEMNVSTLELGDSALYLCASSPGQAYGYTFGSGTRLTVV.

Only a few counts were recorded for this clonotype. In nucleotides, the CDR3 is TGTGCCAGCAGTTACTCTTTAGGTTTCTATGGCTACACCTTC. Its translation: CASSYSLGFYGYTF. V and J are TRBV6-5 and TRBJ1-2; D call uncertain. With 0 bases removed from V and 4 bases from J, the gap between germline ends came to 9 bases. In germline, CDR1 is MNHEY, CDR2 SVGAGI. The CDR3 is 14 amino acids.